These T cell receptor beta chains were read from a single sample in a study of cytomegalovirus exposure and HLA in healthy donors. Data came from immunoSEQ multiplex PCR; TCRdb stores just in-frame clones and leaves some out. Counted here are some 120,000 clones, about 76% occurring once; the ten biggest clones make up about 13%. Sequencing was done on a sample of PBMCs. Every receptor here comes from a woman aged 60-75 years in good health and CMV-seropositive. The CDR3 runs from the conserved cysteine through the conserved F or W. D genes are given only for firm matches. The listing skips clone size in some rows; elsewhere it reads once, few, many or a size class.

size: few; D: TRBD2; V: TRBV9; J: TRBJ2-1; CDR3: CASSDGTSDNNEQFF; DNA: TGTGCCAGCAGCGACGGGACTAGCGACAACAATGAGCAGTTCTTC
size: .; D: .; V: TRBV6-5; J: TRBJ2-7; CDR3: CASSYSVAFNYEQYF; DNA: TGTGCCAGCAGTTACTCGGTGGCCTTTAACTACGAGCAGTACTTC
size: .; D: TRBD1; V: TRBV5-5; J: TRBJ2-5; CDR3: CASSAATGAGETQYF; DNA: TGTGCCAGCAGCGCAGCTACAGGGGCGGGAGAGACCCAGTACTTC
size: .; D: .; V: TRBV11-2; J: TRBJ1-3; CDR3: CASSFAQAYQRLSGNTIYF; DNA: TGTGCCAGCAGCTTTGCACAGGCATACCAAAGACTCTCTGGAAACACCATATATTTT
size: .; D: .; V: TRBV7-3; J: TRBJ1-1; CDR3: CASSLTGPNTEAFF; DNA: TGTGCCAGCAGTCTAACAGGACCAAACACTGAAGCTTTCTTT
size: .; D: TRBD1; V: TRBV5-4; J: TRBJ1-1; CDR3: CASSLTGSGTEAFF; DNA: TGTGCCAGCAGCCTGACAGGGTCGGGGACTGAAGCTTTCTTT
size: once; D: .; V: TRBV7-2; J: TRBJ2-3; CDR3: CASSSQGSVTDTQYF; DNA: TGTGCCAGCAGCTCACAGGGTTCGGTCACAGATACGCAGTATTTT
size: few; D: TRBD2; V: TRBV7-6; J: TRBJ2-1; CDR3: CASSFGTSGVDEQFF; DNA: TGTGCCAGCAGCTTTGGAACTAGCGGAGTGGATGAGCAGTTCTTC
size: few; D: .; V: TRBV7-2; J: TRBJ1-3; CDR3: CASSIWGGNTIYF; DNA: TGTGCCAGCAGCATATGGGGCGGAAACACCATATATTTT
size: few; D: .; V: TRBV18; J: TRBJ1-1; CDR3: CASSHSAGVNTEAFF; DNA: TGTGCCAGCTCGCACTCGGCAGGGGTGAACACTGAAGCTTTCTTT
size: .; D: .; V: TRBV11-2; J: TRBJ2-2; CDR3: CASITLAGLTSPGELFF; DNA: TGTGCCAGCATCACCCTAGCTGGGCTAACTTCCCCCGGGGAGCTGTTTTTT
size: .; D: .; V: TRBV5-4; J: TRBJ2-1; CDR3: CASSLGGEVSEQFF; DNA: TGTGCCAGCAGCTTGGGGGGGGAGGTCAGTGAGCAGTTCTTC
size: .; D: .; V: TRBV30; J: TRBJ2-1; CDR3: CAWSEGLQFNEQFF; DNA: TGTGCCTGGAGTGAAGGACTCCAATTCAATGAGCAGTTCTTC
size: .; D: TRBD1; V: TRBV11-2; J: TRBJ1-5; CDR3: CASSLTGANQPQHF; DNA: TGTGCCAGCAGCTTAACAGGGGCCAATCAGCCCCAGCATTTT
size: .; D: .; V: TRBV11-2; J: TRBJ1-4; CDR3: CASSLDRSEKLFF; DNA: TGTGCCAGCAGCTTAGACAGGTCTGAAAAACTGTTTTTT
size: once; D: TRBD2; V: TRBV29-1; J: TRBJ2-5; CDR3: CSVRLQLARETQYF; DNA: TGCAGCGTCCGCCTACAACTAGCGCGGGAGACCCAGTACTTC
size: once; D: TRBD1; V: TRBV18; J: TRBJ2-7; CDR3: CASSAGQGPYEQYF; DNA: TGTGCCAGCTCAGCGGGACAGGGCCCCTACGAGCAGTACTTC
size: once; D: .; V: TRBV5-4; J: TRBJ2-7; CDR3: CASSLGGGGPTYEQYF; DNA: TGTGCCAGCAGCTTGGGTGGTGGAGGTCCTACCTACGAGCAGTACTTC
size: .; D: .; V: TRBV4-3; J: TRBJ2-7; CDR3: CASSQRSGSYEQYF; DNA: TGCGCCAGCAGCCAAAGGAGTGGATCCTACGAGCAGTACTTC
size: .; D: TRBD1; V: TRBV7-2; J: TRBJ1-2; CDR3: CASSSTGGYGYTF; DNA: TGTGCCAGCAGCTCCACAGGGGGCTATGGCTACACCTTC
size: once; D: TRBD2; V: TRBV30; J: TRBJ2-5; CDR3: CAWSSGLAGGNQETQYF; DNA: TGTGCCTGGAGTTCGGGACTAGCGGGGGGAAACCAAGAGACCCAGTACTTC
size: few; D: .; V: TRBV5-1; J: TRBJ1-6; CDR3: CASSLVGPYNSPLHF; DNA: TGCGCCAGCAGCTTGGTGGGGCCGTACAATTCACCCCTCCACTTT
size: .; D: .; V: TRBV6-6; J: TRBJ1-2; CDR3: CASSYAGDGYTF; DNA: TGTGCCAGCAGTTACGCAGGGGATGGCTACACCTTC
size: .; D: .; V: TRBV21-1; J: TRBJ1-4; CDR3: CASKDRGIIEKLFF; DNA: TGTGCCAGCAAGGACAGGGGGATAATTGAAAAACTGTTTTTT
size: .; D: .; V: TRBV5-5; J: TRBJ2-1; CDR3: CASSLGLGSYNEQFF; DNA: TGTGCCAGCAGCTTGGGACTAGGTTCCTACAATGAGCAGTTCTTC
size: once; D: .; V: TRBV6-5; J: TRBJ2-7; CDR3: CASSYSAQGAPYEQYF; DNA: TGTGCCAGCAGTTACTCGGCACAGGGAGCTCCCTACGAGCAGTACTTC
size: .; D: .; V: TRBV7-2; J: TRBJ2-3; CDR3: CASRVDSTSTDTQYF; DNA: TGTGCCAGCCGGGTGGACAGCACTAGCACAGATACGCAGTATTTT
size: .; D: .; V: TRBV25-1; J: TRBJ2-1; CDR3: CASSESSTSYNEQFF; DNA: TGTGCCAGCAGTGAGTCTTCGACTAGTTACAATGAGCAGTTCTTC
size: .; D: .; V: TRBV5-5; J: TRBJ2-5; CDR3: CASSFVSGTGLRETQYF; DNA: TGTGCCAGCAGCTTTGTGAGCGGTACGGGTCTAAGAGAGACCCAGTACTTC
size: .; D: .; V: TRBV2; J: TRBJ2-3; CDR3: CASSDFLSTDTQYF; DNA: TGTGCCAGCAGTGATTTCCTGAGCACAGATACGCAGTATTTT
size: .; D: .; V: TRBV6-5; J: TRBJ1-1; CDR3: CASSRQMNTEAFF; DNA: TGTGCCAGCAGCCGTCAGATGAACACTGAAGCTTTCTTT
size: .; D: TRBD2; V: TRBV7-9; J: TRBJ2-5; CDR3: CASSLIGGRPIRGETQYF; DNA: TGTGCCAGCAGCTTGATTGGCGGGAGGCCCATTCGGGGAGAGACCCAGTACTTC
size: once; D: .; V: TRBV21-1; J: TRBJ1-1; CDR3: CASNPPVRGGTEAFF; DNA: TGTGCCAGCAACCCCCCGGTCCGGGGAGGCACTGAAGCTTTCTTT
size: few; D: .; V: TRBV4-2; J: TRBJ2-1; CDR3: CASSPAGSGSYNEQFF; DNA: TGTGCCAGCAGCCCGGCGGGGTCGGGTTCCTACAATGAGCAGTTCTTC
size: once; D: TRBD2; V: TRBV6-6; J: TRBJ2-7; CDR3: CASSLAGGGGEQYF; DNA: TGTGCCAGCAGTCTAGCGGGGGGTGGCGGGGAGCAGTACTTC
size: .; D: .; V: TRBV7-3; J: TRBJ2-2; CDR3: CATSAYRGSGELFF; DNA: TGTGCCACATCAGCTTATAGGGGGTCTGGGGAGCTGTTTTTT
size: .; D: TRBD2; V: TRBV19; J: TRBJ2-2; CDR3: CASGGLPGGSGNRGTGELFF; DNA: TGTGCCAGCGGGGGACTCCCCGGTGGTAGCGGGAATAGGGGCACCGGGGAGCTGTTTTTT
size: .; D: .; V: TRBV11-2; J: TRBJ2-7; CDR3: CASSLDVGGYEQYF; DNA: TGTGCCAGCAGCTTAGACGTGGGGGGCTACGAGCAGTACTTC
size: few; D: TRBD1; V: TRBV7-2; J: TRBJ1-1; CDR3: CASSLIRDRGAVAFF; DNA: TGTGCCAGCAGCTTAATAAGGGACAGGGGTGCGGTGGCTTTCTTT
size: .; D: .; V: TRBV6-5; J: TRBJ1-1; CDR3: CASSYLVASEAFF; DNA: TGTGCCAGCAGTTACCTGGTTGCGAGCGAAGCTTTCTTT
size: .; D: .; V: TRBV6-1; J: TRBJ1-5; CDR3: CASSAKQGWGQPQHF; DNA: TGTGCCAGCAGTGCTAAACAGGGTTGGGGTCAGCCCCAGCATTTT
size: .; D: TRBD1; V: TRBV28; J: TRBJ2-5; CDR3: CASSLSDGTGGRETQYF; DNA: TGTGCCAGCAGTTTATCGGATGGGACAGGGGGCCGTGAGACCCAGTACTTC
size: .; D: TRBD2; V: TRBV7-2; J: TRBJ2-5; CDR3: CASSDSSGGVRETQYF; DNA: TGTGCCAGCAGCGACTCTAGCGGGGGGGTCCGGGAGACCCAGTACTTC
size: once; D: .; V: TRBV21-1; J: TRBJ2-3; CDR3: CASSTQGQAWDTQYF; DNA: TGTGCCAGCAGCACACAAGGACAGGCTTGGGATACGCAGTATTTT
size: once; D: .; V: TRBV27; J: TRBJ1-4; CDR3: CASSSSFQGFEKLFF; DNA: TGTGCCAGCAGTTCATCATTCCAGGGATTCGAAAAACTGTTTTTT
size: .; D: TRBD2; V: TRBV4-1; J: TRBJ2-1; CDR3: CASSQDMASGRRWFEQFF; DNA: TGCGCCAGCAGCCAAGATATGGCTAGCGGGAGGCGGTGGTTTGAGCAGTTCTTC
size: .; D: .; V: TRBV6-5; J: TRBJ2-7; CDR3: CASSSQGRGEQYF; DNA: TGTGCCAGCAGTTCCCAAGGGAGAGGCGAGCAGTACTTC
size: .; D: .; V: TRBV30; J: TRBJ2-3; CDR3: CAWSVRLGTDTQYF; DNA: TGTGCCTGGAGTGTACGCTTAGGCACAGATACGCAGTATTTT
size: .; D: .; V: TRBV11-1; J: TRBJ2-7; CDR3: CASSLGQRRGEQYF; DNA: TGTGCCAGCAGCTTAGGGCAAAGAAGGGGCGAGCAGTACTTC
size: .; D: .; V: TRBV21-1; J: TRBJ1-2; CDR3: CASSGGTNYGYTF; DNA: TGTGCCAGCAGCGGGGGGACGAACTATGGCTACACCTTC
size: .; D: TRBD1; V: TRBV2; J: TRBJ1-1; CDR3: CASSPDRGTEAFF; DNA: TGTGCCAGCAGTCCGGACAGGGGAACTGAAGCTTTCTTT
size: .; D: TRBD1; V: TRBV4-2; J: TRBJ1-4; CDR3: CASSRGVTGANNEKLFF; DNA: TGTGCCAGCAGCCGGGGGGTCACAGGGGCCAATAATGAAAAACTGTTTTTT
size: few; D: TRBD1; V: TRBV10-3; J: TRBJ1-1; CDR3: CAIRVTTGAMTEAFF; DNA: TGTGCCATCAGAGTCACGACAGGGGCCATGACTGAAGCTTTCTTT